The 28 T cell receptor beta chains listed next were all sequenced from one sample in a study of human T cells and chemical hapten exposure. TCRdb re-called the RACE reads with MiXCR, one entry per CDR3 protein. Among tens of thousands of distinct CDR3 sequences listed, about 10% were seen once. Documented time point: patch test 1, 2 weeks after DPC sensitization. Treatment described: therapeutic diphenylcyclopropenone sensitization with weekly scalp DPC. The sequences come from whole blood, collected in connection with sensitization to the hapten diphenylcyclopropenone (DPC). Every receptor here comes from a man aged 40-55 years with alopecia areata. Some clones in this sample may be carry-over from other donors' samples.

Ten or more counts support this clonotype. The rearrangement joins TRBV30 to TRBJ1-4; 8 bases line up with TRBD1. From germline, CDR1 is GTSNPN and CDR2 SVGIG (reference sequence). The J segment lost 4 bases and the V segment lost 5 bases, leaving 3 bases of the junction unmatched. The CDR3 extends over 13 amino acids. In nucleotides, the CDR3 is TGTGCCTGGGAACAGGGGGGTAATGAAAAACTGTTTTTT. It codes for CAWEQGGNEKLFF.

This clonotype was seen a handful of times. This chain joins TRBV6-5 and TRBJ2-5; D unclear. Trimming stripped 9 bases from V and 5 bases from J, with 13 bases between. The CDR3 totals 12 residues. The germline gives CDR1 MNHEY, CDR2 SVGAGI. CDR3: CASGFPRETQYF. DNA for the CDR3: TGTGCCAGTGGGTTTCCACGGGAGACCCAGTACTTC.

The CDR3: CASSQDPSSHGGWYGYTF. The CDR3 coding sequence is TGTGCCAGCAGCCAAGATCCCTCGTCCCACGGGGGATGGTATGGCTACACCTTC. V is TRBV3-1 and J is TRBJ1-2; weak D call: TRBD1 (5 bases). From germline, CDR1 is LGHDT and CDR2 YNNKEL (reference sequence). The V and J ends lost 0 bases and 5 bases respectively, with 22 bases between them. CDR3 length equals 18 residues.

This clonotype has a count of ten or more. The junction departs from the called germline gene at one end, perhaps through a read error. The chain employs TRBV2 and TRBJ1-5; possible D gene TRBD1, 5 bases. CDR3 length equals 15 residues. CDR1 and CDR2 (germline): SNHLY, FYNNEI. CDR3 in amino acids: CASTEAAGHGEPQHF. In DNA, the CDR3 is TGTGCCAGCACTGAAGCGGCGGGGCACGGGGAGCCCCAGCATTTT.

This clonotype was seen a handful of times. In DNA, the CDR3 is TGCAGCGTGACAGGGGGGATGAACACTGAAGCTTTCTTT. As protein: CSVTGGMNTEAFF. The genes are TRBV29-1 and TRBJ1-1; 9 bases are shared with TRBD1. In germline, CDR1 is SQVTM, CDR2 ANQGSEA. The V and J ends lost 6 bases and 0 bases, in that order; junction bases with no gene match: 2. The CDR3 is made up of 13 amino acids.

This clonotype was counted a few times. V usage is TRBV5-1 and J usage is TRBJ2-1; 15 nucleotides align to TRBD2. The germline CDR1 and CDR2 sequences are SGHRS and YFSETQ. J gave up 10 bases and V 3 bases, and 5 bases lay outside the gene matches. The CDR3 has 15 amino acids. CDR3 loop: CASSWTSGRGEEQFF. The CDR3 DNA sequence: TGCGCCAGCAGCTGGACTAGCGGGAGGGGTGAGGAGCAGTTCTTC. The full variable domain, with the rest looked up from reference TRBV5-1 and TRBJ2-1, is KAGVTQTPRYLIKTRGQQVTLSCSPISGHRSVSWYQQTPGQGLQFLFEYFSETQRNKGNFPGRFSGRQFSNSRSEMNVSTLELGDSALYLCASSWTSGRGEEQFFGPGTRLTVL.

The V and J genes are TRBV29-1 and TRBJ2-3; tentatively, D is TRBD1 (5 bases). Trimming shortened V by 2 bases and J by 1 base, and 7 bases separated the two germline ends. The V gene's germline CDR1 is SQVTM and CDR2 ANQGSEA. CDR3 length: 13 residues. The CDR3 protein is CSVEIGGTDTQYF. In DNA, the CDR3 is TGCAGCGTTGAAATAGGGGGCACAGATACGCAGTATTTT.

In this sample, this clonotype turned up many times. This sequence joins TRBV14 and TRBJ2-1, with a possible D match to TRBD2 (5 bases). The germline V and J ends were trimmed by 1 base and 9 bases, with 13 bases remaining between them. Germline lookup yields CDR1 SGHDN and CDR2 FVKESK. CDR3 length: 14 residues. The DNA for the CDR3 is TGTGCCAGCAGCCAAGTTTATGGCGCGGGTGAGCAGTTCTTC. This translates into CASSQVYGAGEQFF.

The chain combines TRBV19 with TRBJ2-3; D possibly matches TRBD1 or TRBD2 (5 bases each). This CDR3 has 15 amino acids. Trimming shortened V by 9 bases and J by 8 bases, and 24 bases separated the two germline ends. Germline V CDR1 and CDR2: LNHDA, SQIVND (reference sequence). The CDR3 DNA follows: TGTGCCAGCGGACTCCTATCCGCGGCGCAGGGTACGCAGTATTTT. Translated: CASGLLSAAQGTQYF.

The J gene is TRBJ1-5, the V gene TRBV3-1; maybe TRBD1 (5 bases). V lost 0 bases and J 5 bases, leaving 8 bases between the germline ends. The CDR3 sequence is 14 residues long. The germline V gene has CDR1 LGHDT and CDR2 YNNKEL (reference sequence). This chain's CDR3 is CASSQDREDQPQHF. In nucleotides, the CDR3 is TGTGCCAGCAGCCAAGACAGGGAGGATCAGCCCCAGCATTTT.

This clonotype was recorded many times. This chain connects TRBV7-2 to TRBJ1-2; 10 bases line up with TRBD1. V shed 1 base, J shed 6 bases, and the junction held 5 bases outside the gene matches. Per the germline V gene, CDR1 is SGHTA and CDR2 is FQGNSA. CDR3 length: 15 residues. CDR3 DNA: TGTGCCAGCAGCTTAGTCCGAGGACAGGGGGATGGCTACACCTTC. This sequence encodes CASSLVRGQGDGYTF.

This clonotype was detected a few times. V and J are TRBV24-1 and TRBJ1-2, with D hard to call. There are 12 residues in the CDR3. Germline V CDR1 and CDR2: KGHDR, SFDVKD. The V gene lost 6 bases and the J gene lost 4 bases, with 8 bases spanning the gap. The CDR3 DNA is TGTGCCACCAGTACCAATTCCTATGGCTACACCTTC. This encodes CATSTNSYGYTF.

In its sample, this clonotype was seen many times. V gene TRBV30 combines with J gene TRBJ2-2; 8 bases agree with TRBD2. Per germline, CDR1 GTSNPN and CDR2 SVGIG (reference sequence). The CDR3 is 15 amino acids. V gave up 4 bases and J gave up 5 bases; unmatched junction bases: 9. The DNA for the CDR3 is TGTGCCTGGACCGGGCAGCCGGGAGGGACCGGGGAGCTGTTTTTT. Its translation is CAWTGQPGGTGELFF. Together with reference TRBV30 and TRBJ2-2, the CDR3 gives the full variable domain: SQTIHQWPATLVQPVGSPLSLECTVEGTSNPNLYWYRQAAGRGLQLLFYSVGIGQISSEVPQNLSASRPQDRQFILSSKKLLLSDSGFYLCAWTGQPGGTGELFFGEGSRLTVL.

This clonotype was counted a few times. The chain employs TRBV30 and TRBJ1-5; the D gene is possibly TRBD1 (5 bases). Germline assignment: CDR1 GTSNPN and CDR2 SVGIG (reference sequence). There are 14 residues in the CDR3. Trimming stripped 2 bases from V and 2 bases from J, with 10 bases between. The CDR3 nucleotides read TGTGCCTGGAGTTCCGGGACGGGCAATCAGCCCCAGCATTTT. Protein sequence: CAWSSGTGNQPQHF.

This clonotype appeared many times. CDR3 in amino acids: CSARWGGTNEKLFF. In DNA, the CDR3 is TGCAGTGCTAGATGGGGGGGCACTAATGAAAAACTGTTTTTT. The chain is built from TRBV20-1 and TRBJ1-4; D may be TRBD1 (6 bases). V was clipped by 2 bases and J by 2 bases, with 9 bases between them. Germline lookup yields CDR1 DFQATT and CDR2 SNEGSKA (reference sequence). This CDR3 has 14 amino acids.

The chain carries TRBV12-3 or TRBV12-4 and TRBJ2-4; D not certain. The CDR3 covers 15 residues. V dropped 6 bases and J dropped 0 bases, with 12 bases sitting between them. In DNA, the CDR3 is TGTGCCAGCAGCCCTAGACTGGGAGCCAAAAACATTCAGTACTTC. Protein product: CASSPRLGAKNIQYF.

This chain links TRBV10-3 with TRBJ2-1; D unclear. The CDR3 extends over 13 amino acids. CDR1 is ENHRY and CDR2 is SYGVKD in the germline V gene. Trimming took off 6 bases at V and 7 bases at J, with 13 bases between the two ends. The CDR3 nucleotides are TGTGCCATCAGACTGGCTTCGAGGAATGAGCAGTTCTTC. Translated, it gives CAIRLASRNEQFF.

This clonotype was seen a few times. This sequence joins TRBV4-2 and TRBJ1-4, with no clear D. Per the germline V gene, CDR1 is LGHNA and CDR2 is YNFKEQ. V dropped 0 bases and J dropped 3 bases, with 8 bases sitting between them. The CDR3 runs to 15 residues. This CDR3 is CASSQDRSSNEKLFF. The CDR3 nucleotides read TGTGCCAGCAGCCAAGACAGGAGTTCTAATGAAAAACTGTTTTTT.

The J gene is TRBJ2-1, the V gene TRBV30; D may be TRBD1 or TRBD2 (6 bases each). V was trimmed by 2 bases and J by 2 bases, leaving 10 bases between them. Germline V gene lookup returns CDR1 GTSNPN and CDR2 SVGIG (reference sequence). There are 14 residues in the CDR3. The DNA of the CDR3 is TGTGCCTGGAGTCGGGGGCGCGCCTACAATGAGCAGTTCTTC. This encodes CAWSRGRAYNEQFF.

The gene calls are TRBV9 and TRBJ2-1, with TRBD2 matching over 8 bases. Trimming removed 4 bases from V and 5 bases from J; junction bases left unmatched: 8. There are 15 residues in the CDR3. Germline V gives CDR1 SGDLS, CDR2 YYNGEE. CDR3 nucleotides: TGTGCCAGCAGCCCGACGGGAGGGGGAAACAATGAGCAGTTCTTC. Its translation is CASSPTGGGNNEQFF.

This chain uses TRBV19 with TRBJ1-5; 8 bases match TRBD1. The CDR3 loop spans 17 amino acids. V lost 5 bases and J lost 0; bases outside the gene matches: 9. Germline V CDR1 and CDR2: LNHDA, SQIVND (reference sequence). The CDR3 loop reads CASSAWDRYYSNQPQHF. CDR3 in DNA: TGTGCCAGTAGTGCTTGGGACAGGTATTATAGCAATCAGCCCCAGCATTTT.

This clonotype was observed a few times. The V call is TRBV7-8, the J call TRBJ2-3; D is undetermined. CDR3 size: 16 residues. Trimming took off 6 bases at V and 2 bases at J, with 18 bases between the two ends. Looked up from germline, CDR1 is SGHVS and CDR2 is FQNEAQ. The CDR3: CASRRRALAPTDTQYF. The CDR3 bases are TGTGCCAGCAGACGCCGGGCCTTAGCTCCCACAGATACGCAGTATTTT.

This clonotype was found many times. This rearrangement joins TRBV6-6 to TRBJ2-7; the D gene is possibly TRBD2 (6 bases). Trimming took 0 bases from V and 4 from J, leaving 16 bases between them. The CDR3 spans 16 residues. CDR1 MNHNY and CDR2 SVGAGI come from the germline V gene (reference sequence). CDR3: CASSYSTWTTRYEQYV. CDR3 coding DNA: TGTGCCAGCAGTTACTCGACTTGGACTACCCGTTACGAGCAGTACGTC.

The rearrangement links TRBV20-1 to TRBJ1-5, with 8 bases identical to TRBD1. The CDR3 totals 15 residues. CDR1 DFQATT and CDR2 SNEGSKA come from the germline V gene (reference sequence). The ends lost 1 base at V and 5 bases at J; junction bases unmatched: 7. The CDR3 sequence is CSARVDQGAYQPQHF. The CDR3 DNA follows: TGCAGTGCTAGAGTGGACCAGGGGGCTTATCAGCCCCAGCATTTT.

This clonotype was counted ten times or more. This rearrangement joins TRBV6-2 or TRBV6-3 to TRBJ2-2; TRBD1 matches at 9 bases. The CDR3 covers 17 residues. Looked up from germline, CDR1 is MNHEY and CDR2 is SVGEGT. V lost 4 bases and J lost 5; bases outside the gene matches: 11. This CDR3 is CASSFLPGQGMTGELFF. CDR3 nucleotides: TGTGCCAGCAGTTTCCTCCCGGGACAGGGAATGACCGGGGAGCTGTTTTTT.

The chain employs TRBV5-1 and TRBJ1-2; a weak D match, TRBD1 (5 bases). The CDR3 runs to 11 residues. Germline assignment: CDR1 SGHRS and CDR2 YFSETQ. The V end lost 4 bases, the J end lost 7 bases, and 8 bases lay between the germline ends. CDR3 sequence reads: CASSRGSGYTF. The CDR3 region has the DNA TGCGCCAGCAGCCGGGGGTCTGGCTACACCTTC.

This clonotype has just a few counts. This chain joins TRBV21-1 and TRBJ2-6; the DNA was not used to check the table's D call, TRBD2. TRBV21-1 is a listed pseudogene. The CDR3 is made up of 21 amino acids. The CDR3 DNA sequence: TGTGCCAGCATGACTAGCGGGAGTGGCGGAGGTAGGAAATCTGGGGCCAACGTCCTGACTTTC. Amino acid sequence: CASMTSGSGGGRKSGANVLTF.

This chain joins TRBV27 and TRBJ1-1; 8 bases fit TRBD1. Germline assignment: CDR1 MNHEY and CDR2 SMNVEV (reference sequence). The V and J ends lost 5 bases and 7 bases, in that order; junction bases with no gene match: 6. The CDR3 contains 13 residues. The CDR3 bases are TGTGCCAGCAGTCCGTGGGACAGGCTTGAAGCTTTCTTT. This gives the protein CASSPWDRLEAFF.